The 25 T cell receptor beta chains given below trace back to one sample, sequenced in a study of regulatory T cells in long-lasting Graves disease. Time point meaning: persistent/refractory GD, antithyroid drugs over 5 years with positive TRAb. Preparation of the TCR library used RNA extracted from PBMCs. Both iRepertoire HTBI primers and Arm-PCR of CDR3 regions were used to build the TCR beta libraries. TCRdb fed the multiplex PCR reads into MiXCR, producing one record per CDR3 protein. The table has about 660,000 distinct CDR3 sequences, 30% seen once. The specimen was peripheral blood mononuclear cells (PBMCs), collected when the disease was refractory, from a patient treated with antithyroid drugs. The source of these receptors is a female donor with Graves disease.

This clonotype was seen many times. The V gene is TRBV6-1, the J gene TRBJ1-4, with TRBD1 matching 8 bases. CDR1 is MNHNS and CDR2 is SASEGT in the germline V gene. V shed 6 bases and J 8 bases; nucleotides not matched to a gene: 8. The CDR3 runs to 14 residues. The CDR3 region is CASRMDRVVEKLFF. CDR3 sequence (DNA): TGTGCCAGCAGAATGGACAGGGTGGTGGAAAAACTGTTTTTT.

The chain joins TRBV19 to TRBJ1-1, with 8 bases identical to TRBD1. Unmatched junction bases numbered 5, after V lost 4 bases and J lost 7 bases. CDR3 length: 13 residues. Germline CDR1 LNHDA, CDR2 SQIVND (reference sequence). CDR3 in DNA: TGTGCCAGTAGTAGGAGACAGGGGATTGAAGCTTTCTTT. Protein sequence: CASSRRQGIEAFF.

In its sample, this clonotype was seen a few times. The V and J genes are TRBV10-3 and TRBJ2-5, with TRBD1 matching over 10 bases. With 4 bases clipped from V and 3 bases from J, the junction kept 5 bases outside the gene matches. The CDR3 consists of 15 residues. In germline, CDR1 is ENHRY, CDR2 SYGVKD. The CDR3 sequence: CAISGAGTGEETQYF. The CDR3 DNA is TGTGCCATCAGTGGAGCCGGGACAGGGGAAGAGACCCAGTACTTC.

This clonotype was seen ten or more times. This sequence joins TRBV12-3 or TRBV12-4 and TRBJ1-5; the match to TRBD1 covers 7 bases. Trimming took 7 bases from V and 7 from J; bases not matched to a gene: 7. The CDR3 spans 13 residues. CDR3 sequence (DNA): TGTGCCAGCACCTGGGGCAGGGGGCAGCCCCAGCATTTT. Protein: CASTWGRGQPQHF.

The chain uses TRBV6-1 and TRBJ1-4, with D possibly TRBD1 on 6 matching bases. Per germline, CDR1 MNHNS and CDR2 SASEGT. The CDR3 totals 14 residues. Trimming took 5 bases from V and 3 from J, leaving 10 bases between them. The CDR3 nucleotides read TGTGCCAGCAGTAACAGGGTTTCTAATGAAAAACTGTTTTTT. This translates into CASSNRVSNEKLFF.

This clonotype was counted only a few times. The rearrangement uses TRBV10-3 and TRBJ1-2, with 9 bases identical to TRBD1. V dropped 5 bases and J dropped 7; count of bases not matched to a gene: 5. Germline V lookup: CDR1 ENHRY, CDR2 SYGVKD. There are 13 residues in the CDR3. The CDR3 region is CAISPTGGFGYTF. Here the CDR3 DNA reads TGTGCCATCAGTCCGACAGGGGGTTTTGGCTACACCTTC.

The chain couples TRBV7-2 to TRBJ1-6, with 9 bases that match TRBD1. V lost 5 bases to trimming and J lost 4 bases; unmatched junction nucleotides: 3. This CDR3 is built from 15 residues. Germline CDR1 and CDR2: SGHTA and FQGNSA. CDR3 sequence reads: CASSIQGAYNSPLHF. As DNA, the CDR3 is TGTGCCAGCAGCATACAGGGGGCTTATAATTCACCCCTCCACTTT.

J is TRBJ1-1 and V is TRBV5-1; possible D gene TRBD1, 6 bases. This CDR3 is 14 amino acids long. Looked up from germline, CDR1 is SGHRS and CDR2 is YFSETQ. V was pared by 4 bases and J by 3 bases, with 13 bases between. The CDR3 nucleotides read TGCGCCAGCAGCAGAAGGGGGTTTTACACTGAAGCTTTCTTT. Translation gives CASSRRGFYTEAFF. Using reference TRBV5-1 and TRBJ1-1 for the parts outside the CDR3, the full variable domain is KAGVTQTPRYLIKTRGQQVTLSCSPISGHRSVSWYQQTPGQGLQFLFEYFSETQRNKGNFPGRFSGRQFSNSRSEMNVSTLELGDSALYLCASSRRGFYTEAFFGQGTRLTVV.

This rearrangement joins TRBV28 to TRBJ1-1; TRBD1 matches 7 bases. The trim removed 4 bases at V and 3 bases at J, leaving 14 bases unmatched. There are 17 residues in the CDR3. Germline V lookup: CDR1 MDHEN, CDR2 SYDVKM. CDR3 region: CASSSLFPRGAHTEAFF. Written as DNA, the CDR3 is TGTGCCAGCAGTTCATTATTTCCCAGGGGGGCACACACTGAAGCTTTCTTT.

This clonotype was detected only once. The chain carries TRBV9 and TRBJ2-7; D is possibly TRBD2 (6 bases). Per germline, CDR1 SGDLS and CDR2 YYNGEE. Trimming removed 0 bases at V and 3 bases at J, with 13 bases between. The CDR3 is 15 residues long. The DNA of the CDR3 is TGTGCCAGCAGCGTAGGTGTGGGGGGTGGCTACGAGCAGTACTTC. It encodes CASSVGVGGGYEQYF.

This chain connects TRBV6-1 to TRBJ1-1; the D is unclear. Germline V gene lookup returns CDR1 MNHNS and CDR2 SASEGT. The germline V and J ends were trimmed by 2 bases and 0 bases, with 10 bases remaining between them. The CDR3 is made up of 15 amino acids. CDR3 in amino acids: CASSESSWLNTEAFF. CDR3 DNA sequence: TGTGCCAGCAGTGAATCGAGTTGGCTGAACACTGAAGCTTTCTTT.

The CDR3 nucleotides are TGCGCCAGCAGTGACTTTTCAGTCGGGCTAGCGGGAGCGAAAAGCTCCTACAATGAGCAGTTCTTC. Protein sequence: CASSDFSVGLAGAKSSYNEQFF. The chain combines TRBV10-1 with TRBJ2-1; 10 positions match TRBD2. The CDR3 spans 22 residues. Germline values: CDR1 WNHNN, CDR2 SYGVQD (reference sequence). Trimming removed 3 bases from V and 0 bases from J; junction bases left unmatched: 20.

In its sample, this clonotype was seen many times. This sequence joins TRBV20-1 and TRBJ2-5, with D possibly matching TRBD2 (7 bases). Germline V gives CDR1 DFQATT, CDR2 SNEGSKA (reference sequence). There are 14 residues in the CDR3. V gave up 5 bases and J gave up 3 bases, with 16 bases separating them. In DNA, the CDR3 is TGCAGTGCTCCTTGGAGGGGGGGGAAAGAGACCCAGTACTTC. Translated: CSAPWRGGKETQYF.

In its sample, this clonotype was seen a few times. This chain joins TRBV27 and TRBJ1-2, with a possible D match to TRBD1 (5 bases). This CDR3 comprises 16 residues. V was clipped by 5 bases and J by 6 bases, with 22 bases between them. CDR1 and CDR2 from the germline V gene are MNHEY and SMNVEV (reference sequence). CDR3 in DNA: TGTGCCAGCAGTCTTTCGACAGTATCGGGGCCTCATGGCTACACCTTC. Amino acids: CASSLSTVSGPHGYTF.

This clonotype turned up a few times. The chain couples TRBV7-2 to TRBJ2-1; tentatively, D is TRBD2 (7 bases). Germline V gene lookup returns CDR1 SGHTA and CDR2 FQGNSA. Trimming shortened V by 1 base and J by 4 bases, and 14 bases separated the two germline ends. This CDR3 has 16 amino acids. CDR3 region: CASSLDGGGDYNEQFF. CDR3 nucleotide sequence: TGTGCCAGCAGCTTAGATGGCGGGGGCGATTACAATGAGCAGTTCTTC.

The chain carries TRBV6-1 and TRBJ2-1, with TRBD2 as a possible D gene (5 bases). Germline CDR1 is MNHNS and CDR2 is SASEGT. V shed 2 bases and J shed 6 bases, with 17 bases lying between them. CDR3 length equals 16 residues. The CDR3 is CASSERFREWGNEQFF. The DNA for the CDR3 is TGTGCCAGCAGTGAAAGGTTCCGGGAATGGGGCAATGAGCAGTTCTTC.

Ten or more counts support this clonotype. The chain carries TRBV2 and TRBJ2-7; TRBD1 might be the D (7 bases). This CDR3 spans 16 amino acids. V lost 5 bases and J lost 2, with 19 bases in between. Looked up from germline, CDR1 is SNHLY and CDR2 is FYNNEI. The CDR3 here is CASSPPDREATYEQYF. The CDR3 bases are TGTGCCAGCAGTCCACCTGACAGGGAGGCCACCTACGAGCAGTACTTC.

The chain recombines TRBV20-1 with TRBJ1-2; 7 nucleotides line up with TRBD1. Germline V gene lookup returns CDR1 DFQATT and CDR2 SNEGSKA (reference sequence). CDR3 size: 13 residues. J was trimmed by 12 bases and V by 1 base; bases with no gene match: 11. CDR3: CSARGEVDRVNTF. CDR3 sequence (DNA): TGCAGTGCTAGAGGGGAGGTCGACAGGGTCAACACCTTC.

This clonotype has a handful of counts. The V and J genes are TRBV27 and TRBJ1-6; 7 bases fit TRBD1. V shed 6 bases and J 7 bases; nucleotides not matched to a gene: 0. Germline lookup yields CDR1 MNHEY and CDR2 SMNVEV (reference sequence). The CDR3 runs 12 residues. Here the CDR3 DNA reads TGTGCCAGCAGGACAGGGAATTCACCCCTCCACTTT. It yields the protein CASRTGNSPLHF.

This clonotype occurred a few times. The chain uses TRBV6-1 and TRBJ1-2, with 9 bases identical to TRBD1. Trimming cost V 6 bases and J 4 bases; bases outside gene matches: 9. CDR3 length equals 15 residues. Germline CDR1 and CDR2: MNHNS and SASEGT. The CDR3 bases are TGTGCCAGCAGGACAGGGGGTGCTACCGCCTATGGCTACACCTTC. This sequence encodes CASRTGGATAYGYTF.

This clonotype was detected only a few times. CDR3 residues: CATSRGVSNYGYTF. DNA for the CDR3: TGTGCCACCAGCAGAGGGGTATCTAACTATGGCTACACCTTC. The chain employs TRBV15 and TRBJ1-2; D ambiguous. Per germline, CDR1 LNHNV and CDR2 YYDKDF (reference sequence). Trimming shortened V by 1 base and J by 0 bases, and 6 bases separated the two germline ends. The CDR3 is made up of 14 amino acids.

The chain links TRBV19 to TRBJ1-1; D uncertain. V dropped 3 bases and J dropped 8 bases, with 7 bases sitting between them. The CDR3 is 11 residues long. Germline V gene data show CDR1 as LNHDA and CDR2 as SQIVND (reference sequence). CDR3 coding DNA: TGTGCCAGTAGTATGGGAGGAGAAGCTTTCTTT. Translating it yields CASSMGGEAFF.

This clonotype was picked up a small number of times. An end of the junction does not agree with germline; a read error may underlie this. This chain's CDR3 is CASTLSGNTEAFF. The CDR3 DNA is TGTGCCAGCACTTTATCAGGGAACACTGAAGCTTTCTTT. The chain links TRBV12-3 or TRBV12-4 to TRBJ1-1; D gene ambiguous. The CDR3 length is 13 residues.

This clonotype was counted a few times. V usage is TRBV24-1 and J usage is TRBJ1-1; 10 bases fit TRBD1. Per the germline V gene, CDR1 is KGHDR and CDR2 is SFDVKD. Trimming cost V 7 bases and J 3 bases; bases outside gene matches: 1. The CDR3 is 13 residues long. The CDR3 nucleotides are TGTGCCACCAGGGACAGGGGGGACACTGAAGCTTTCTTT. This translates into CATRDRGDTEAFF.

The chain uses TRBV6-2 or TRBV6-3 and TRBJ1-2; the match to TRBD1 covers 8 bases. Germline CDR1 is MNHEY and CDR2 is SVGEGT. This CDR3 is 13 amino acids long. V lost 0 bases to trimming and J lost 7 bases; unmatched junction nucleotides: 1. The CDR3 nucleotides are TGTGCCAGCAGTTACTCTGGGACAGGTGGCTACACCTTC. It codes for CASSYSGTGGYTF.